This TCR beta chain was observed in a study of early T cells in non-severe SARS-CoV-2 infection (dated by TCRdb to the early 2020s). The study in broad terms: Because TCR sequencing was done on bulk RNA from unsorted whole blood, the alpha and beta chains could not be paired.

What the authors observed across the whole study: Matching against VDJdb was skewed toward anti-spike CD8 responses, likely underestimated virus-specific expansions, and missed private and CD4 specificities.

A remark on this clonotype: Its antigen is still unknown. No qualities accompany the bases; no much larger clone lies one base away.

Set within a cohort of healthcare workers in London, UK, this nested case-control study involved weekly PCR testing of nasopharyngeal swabs along with blood sampling. Healthcare workers were recruited between 23 and 31 March 2020, during the week of the UK lockdown, and were followed weekly for up to about 15 weeks. The CDR3 numbers 16 residues from cysteine through phenylalanine. CDR3 DNA is the only sequence kept; it has 48 bases, read in frame from the first base. CDR1 and CDR2 (SGHAT, FQNNGV) derive from the germline V gene. Unmatched junction bases come to 7, with V trimmed by 6 bases and J by 6 bases. Receptor amplification or capture employed 5' RACE. TCRdb lists the instrument as NextSeq 500. Unique molecular identifiers were attached to individual cDNA molecules in the TCR library protocol so that sequencing error and PCR bias could be corrected. TCR alpha and beta chains were both sequenced, and the abundances of alpha and beta sequences in each sample were closely correlated with each other. From the authors' description of their analysis: Decombinator V4 was used to annotate TCR sequences for V gene, J gene and CDR3. Expanded TCRs were defined as changing significantly between any two time points under a Poisson model with p below 0.0001. Abundances of TCRs were expressed as counts per million after normalisation to the total number of TCRs sequenced in each sample. TRAV1-2 paired with TRAJ12, TRAJ20 or TRAJ33 defined MAIT TCRs, while TRAV10 paired with TRAJ18 defined iNKT TCRs. VDJdb, accessed 1 November 2021, was searched for CMV, EBV and SARS-CoV-2 annotated TCRs, excluding TCRs annotated for multiple antigens. TCRdb reran the public reads through fastp at Q25 and MiXCR, keeping productive beta chains. Records with the same CDR3 protein are collapsed into one entry carrying the most frequent genes and DNA. The V and J calls here are based on TCRdb, not the publication. This sample comprises roughly 66,000 distinct CDR3 sequences, 8% to 9.5% of them detected only once. Of the sample, roughly 3.2% is held by the ten largest clones.

Material: whole blood. The sequence links TRBV11-2 to TRBJ2-3; TRBD2 agrees with 15 junctional bases. This sequence originates from an adult who was a healthcare worker with PCR-confirmed SARS-CoV-2 infection or an uninfected control (not recorded which). The CDR3 corresponds to CASSNPGTSGRDTQYF. The sequenced DNA: TGTGCCAGCAGTAACCCCGGGACTAGCGGGAGGGATACGCAGTATTTT.